This passage covers 9 T cell receptor delta chains from one sample sequenced in a study of γδ T cells in repeated Plasmodium falciparum infection. Flow sorting of PBMC yielded separate Vgamma9/Vdelta2+ and Vdelta2-negative gammadelta T cell populations for bulk repertoire analysis. TCRdb fed the multiplex PCR reads into CATT to redo clone calling. The sample has around 46,000 delta-chain clones, approximately 2% seen once; the top ten hold approximately 25%. The sequencing sample was made of gamma-delta T cells from blood. The receptors were gathered from a pool of human donors (malaria-infected and uninfected, not separated).

This clone was seen many times. Since a far larger clone is one base different, this is likely a read error. Within the sample, other DNA sequences also encode this same CDR3. The rearrangement uses TRDV2 and TRDJ3, with 8 bases that match TRDD3. Because TCRdb records no J gene, it was assigned here through a match of the DNA to germline. J gave up 0 bases and V 2 bases, and 2 bases lay outside the gene matches. CDR1 is GEAIGNYY, CDR2 EKD, per germline. CDR3 length equals 17 residues. This CDR3 is CACDKTGGSWDTRQMFF. DNA for the CDR3: TGTGCCTGTGACAAGACTGGGGGCTCCTGGGACACCCGACAGATGTTTTTC.

In the case of this clone: The mismatch at residue 10 between this DNA's translation and the TCRdb protein of a much larger clone likely reflects a read error; the protein shown is translated from the DNA. The J gene is TRDJ1, the V gene TRDV1, with 8 positions matching TRDD3. TCRdb is silent on the J gene; assignment here came from matching the DNA to germline. Germline CDR1 reads TSWWSYY; CDR2 reads QGS. This CDR3 contains 21 residues. Unmatched junction bases numbered 18, after V lost 0 bases and J lost 0 bases. The CDR3, as DNA: TGTGCTCTTGGGGAACTCCCTCTTTCCTGCGTGGGGGATCCTTACACCGATAAACTCATCTTT. As protein: CALGELPLSCVGDPYTDKLIF.

This clone was seen more than once but under ten times. TCRdb's listed protein matches a much larger clone and diverges from this DNA's translation at residue 8, likely through a read error; the protein shown comes from the DNA. This chain links TRDV2 with TRDJ1; no firm D call. No J segment appears in TCRdb, so it was assigned here by matching the sequence to germline. Per the germline V gene, CDR1 is GEAIGNYY and CDR2 is EKD. V lost 3 bases, J lost 0 bases, and 19 bases lay in between. The CDR3 extends over 17 amino acids. This chain's CDR3 is CACDPVLRVPYTDKLIF. The CDR3 region has the DNA TGTGCCTGTGACCCCGTACTGAGGGTCCCGTACACCGATAAACTCATCTTT.

This clone appeared a few times. TCRdb's protein, taken from a much larger clone, differs from this DNA's translation at residue 7, likely owing to a read error; the protein displayed comes from the DNA. The V call is TRDV2, the J call TRDJ1; unclear D gene. Germline V CDR1 and CDR2: GEAIGNYY, EKD. CDR3 length equals 15 residues. V lost 4 bases and J 1 base, leaving 15 bases between the germline ends. The CDR3 coding sequence is TGTGCCTGTGAGCGGCGGAGGGCCCTCACCGATAAACTCATCTTT. This encodes CACERRRALTDKLIF.

Points on this clone: TCRdb lists the protein of a much larger clone for this DNA, which differs at residue 21, so this is likely a read error; the protein given here is translated from the DNA itself. For the V gene the call is TRAV29/DV5; the J gene has no call; TRDD3, the table's D call, was not compared with the DNA. Per the germline V gene, CDR1 is NSMFDY and CDR2 is ISSIKDK. This CDR3 is 23 amino acids long. The CDR3 sequence is CAAIFLLGGSGGYRFLYTDKPIF. The CDR3 DNA reads TGTGCAGCAATATTCCTACTGGGGGGTTCTGGGGGATACCGATTTTTGTACACCGATAAACCCATCTTT.

In its sample, this clone was seen a few times. The V gene is TRDV2, the J gene TRDJ1; 7 nucleotides match TRDD3. The CDR3 sequence is 16 residues long. V dropped 5 bases and J dropped 0; count of bases not matched to a gene: 11. CDR1 and CDR2 (germline): GEAIGNYY, EKD. This chain's CDR3 is CACGPGGDSYTDKLIF. CDR3 sequence (DNA): TGTGCCTGTGGGCCCGGGGGGGATTCGTACACCGATAAACTCATCTTT.

To note about this clone: The protein TCRdb lists belongs to a much larger clone and differs from this DNA's translation at residue 14, which points to a read error; the protein shown is made from the DNA. This chain uses TRDV1 with TRDJ3; TRDD3 aligns across 9 bases. No J gene is reported in TCRdb; it was inferred here by comparing the DNA with germline. V lost 2 bases, J lost 2 bases, and 31 bases stayed unmatched. Germline V gene sequence: CDR1 TSWWSYY, CDR2 QGS. The CDR3 has 27 residues. As DNA, the CDR3 is TGTGCTCTTGGGGAAACTGGGCCCAAACTCACATCCCATCAGGGGATACGCGGTCCCTGGGACACCCGACAGATGTTTTTC. It codes for CALGETGPKLTSHQGIRGPWDTRQMFF.

This clone appeared a few times. TCRdb has a much larger clone's protein, which differs at residue 15 from the translation of this DNA, likely because of a read error; what is shown is the protein translated from the DNA. The chain has TRDV1 and TRDJ1; the match to TRDD3 covers 9 bases. TCRdb gives no J gene; it was assigned here by matching the DNA to germline. The CDR3 runs to 21 residues. CDR1 is TSWWSYY and CDR2 is QGS in the germline V gene. With V trimmed by 0 bases and J by 0 bases, 17 bases remained unmatched. CDR3 DNA: TGTGCTCTTGGGGAACTAAGGTGTTGCACTGGGGGAACGGGGCACACCGATAAACTCATCTTT. Translation: CALGELRCCTGGTGHTDKLIF.

Turning to this clone: TCRdb's listed protein matches a much larger clone and diverges from this DNA's translation at residue 9, likely through a read error; the protein shown comes from the DNA. The chain combines TRDV1 with TRDJ1; D may correspond to TRDD2 or TRDD3 (6 bases each). The J gene is absent in TCRdb and was assigned here via DNA matching to germline. Trimming took 2 bases from V and 0 from J, leaving 28 bases between them. CDR1 is TSWWSYY and CDR2 is QGS in the germline V gene. The CDR3 is made up of 21 amino acids. As DNA, the CDR3 is TGTGCTCTTGGGGAATCCTCCCGACTCCTACATTTTGGGGGTTACACCGATAAACTCATCTTT. Translated: CALGESSRLLHFGGYTDKLIF.